These T cell receptor beta chains were read from a single sample in a study of regulatory T cells in long-lasting Graves disease. TCRdb reanalysed the multiplex PCR reads using MiXCR and keeps one entry per CDR3 protein. The sample has under 300,000 distinct CDR3 sequences, approximately 20% seen once. Source: peripheral blood mononuclear cells (PBMCs), taken at new diagnosis, from a patient treated with antithyroid drugs. The receptors shown here come from a female donor with Graves disease. Both conserved end residues are part of each CDR3. D genes are given only for firm matches. Size is omitted from some rows. Given values are once, few, many or a class for expanded clones.

V gene: TRBV29-1
J gene: TRBJ2-1
clone size: many
D gene: TRBD1
CDR3 DNA: TGCAGCGCAGCGACAGGGGGGTACAATGAGCAGTTCTTC
CDR3 protein: CSAATGGYNEQFF

V gene: TRBV5-4
J gene: TRBJ2-1
clone size: few
D gene: TRBD2
CDR3 DNA: TGTGCCAGCAGCCCCGGGGGTAGCGGGAGGCCCTACAATGAGCAGTTCTTC
CDR3 protein: CASSPGGSGRPYNEQFF

V gene: TRBV7-6
J gene: TRBJ2-1
clone size: many
D gene: NA
CDR3 DNA: TGTGCCAGCAGCTCCTCACTCCACAATGAGCAGTTCTTC
CDR3 protein: CASSSSLHNEQFF

V gene: TRBV5-6
J gene: TRBJ2-6
clone size: NA
D gene: NA
CDR3 DNA: TGTGCCAGCAGTGACAGGTCTGGGGCCAACGTCCTGACTTTC
CDR3 protein: CASSDRSGANVLTF

V gene: TRBV27
J gene: TRBJ2-1
clone size: NA
D gene: NA
CDR3 DNA: TGTGCCAGCAGTTTATCGAGGGCGGGGAGCTCCTACAATGAGCAGTTCTTC
CDR3 protein: CASSLSRAGSSYNEQFF

V gene: TRBV13
J gene: TRBJ2-7
clone size: many
D gene: TRBD2
CDR3 DNA: TGTGCCAGCAGCCCCGGGACTAGCGGGAGGGCGTCCGAGCAGTACTTC
CDR3 protein: CASSPGTSGRASEQYF

V gene: TRBV7-8
J gene: TRBJ2-5
clone size: medium-sized
D gene: NA
CDR3 DNA: TGTGCCAGCAGCTCCCACGGGGAGACCCAGTACTTC
CDR3 protein: CASSSHGETQYF

V gene: TRBV7-9
J gene: TRBJ2-3
clone size: many
D gene: TRBD1
CDR3 DNA: TGTGCCAGCAGCTCTCCGGGACAGTTTCCTGGCACAGATACGCAGTATTTT
CDR3 protein: CASSSPGQFPGTDTQYF

V gene: TRBV20-1
J gene: TRBJ1-2
clone size: many
D gene: NA
CDR3 DNA: TGCAGTGCCCTTTCGGACGGGTACTATGGCTACACCTTC
CDR3 protein: CSALSDGYYGYTF

V gene: TRBV30
J gene: TRBJ1-1
clone size: many
D gene: NA
CDR3 DNA: TGTGCCTGGAGGGGGGACACTAGGAACACTGAAGCTTTCTTT
CDR3 protein: CAWRGDTRNTEAFF

V gene: TRBV7-6
J gene: TRBJ2-5
clone size: NA
D gene: NA
CDR3 DNA: TGTGCCAGCAGCTTAGAGGCAGGCAGGGGTAGGGGGAGGACCCAGTACTTC
CDR3 protein: CASSLEAGRGRGRTQYF

V gene: TRBV7-2
J gene: TRBJ2-2
clone size: NA
D gene: TRBD1
CDR3 DNA: TGTGCCAGCAGCTTGGGAAAACAGGGGGCCACCGGGGAGCTGTTTTTT
CDR3 protein: CASSLGKQGATGELFF

V gene: TRBV7-3
J gene: TRBJ2-3
clone size: few
D gene: NA
CDR3 DNA: TGTGCCAGCAGCCTCCCTGGAGATACGCAGTATTTT
CDR3 protein: CASSLPGDTQYF

V gene: TRBV6-1
J gene: TRBJ2-7
clone size: many
D gene: NA
CDR3 DNA: TGTGCCAGCAGCACCTATCAGACCTGGCAAGGCGAGCAGTACTTC
CDR3 protein: CASSTYQTWQGEQYF

V gene: TRBV11-2
J gene: TRBJ1-3
clone size: many
D gene: NA
CDR3 DNA: TGTGCCAGCAGCTTAACCCCACGGTCTAGGGGAAACACCATATATTTT
CDR3 protein: CASSLTPRSRGNTIYF

V gene: TRBV3-1
J gene: TRBJ2-1
clone size: many
D gene: TRBD2
CDR3 DNA: TGTGCCAGCAGCCACGGGAGGGATCGGGAGTTCTTC
CDR3 protein: CASSHGRDREFF

V gene: TRBV4-1
J gene: TRBJ2-5
clone size: NA
D gene: NA
CDR3 DNA: TGCGCCAGCAGCCAAGATCAGAGGGTCCGGGAGACCCAGTACTTC
CDR3 protein: CASSQDQRVRETQYF

V gene: TRBV20-1
J gene: TRBJ2-1
clone size: many
D gene: TRBD2
CDR3 DNA: TGCAGTGTTACCGGGACTAGCGCTTACAATGAGCAGTTCTTC
CDR3 protein: CSVTGTSAYNEQFF

V gene: TRBV4-1
J gene: TRBJ1-2
clone size: many
D gene: NA
CDR3 DNA: TGCGCCAGCAGCCCAAGACAGGTGAGGGACTATGGCTACACCTTC
CDR3 protein: CASSPRQVRDYGYTF

V gene: TRBV5-6
J gene: TRBJ1-1
clone size: NA
D gene: NA
CDR3 DNA: TGTGCCAGCAGCCTTTTGGGAGACAGGATCACTGAAGCTTTCTTT
CDR3 protein: CASSLLGDRITEAFF

V gene: TRBV7-2
J gene: TRBJ2-1
clone size: many
D gene: TRBD2
CDR3 DNA: TGTGCCAGCAGCTCCCCCCGGACGACTAGCGGGAGGTACAATGAGCAGTTCTTC
CDR3 protein: CASSSPRTTSGRYNEQFF

V gene: TRBV4-1
J gene: TRBJ2-7
clone size: NA
D gene: TRBD1
CDR3 DNA: TGCGCCAGCAGCCAAAGGGGGACAGATTCCTACGAGCACTACTTC
CDR3 protein: CASSQRGTDSYEHYF

V gene: TRBV12-3/TRBV12-4
J gene: TRBJ2-5
clone size: NA
D gene: NA
CDR3 DNA: TGTGCCAGCAGCCGTAACAGGGCTCAAGAGACCCAGTACTTC
CDR3 protein: CASSRNRAQETQYF

V gene: TRBV7-9
J gene: TRBJ2-3
clone size: few
D gene: TRBD1
CDR3 DNA: TGTGCCAGCAGCACGGGACAGGATATCGGAACGCAGTATTTT
CDR3 protein: CASSTGQDIGTQYF

V gene: TRBV4-3
J gene: TRBJ1-2
clone size: NA
D gene: NA
CDR3 DNA: TGCGCCAGCAGCCAGCAGGGCTATGGCTACACCTTC
CDR3 protein: CASSQQGYGYTF

V gene: TRBV9
J gene: TRBJ2-2
clone size: many
D gene: NA
CDR3 DNA: TGTGCCAGCAGCGTAAGGTGGGAGCGGACCGGGGAGCTGTTTTTT
CDR3 protein: CASSVRWERTGELFF

V gene: TRBV7-3
J gene: TRBJ2-1
clone size: many
D gene: NA
CDR3 DNA: TGTGCCAGCAGCGTGGGCTCAAGGGATGAGCAGTTCTTC
CDR3 protein: CASSVGSRDEQFF

V gene: TRBV5-5
J gene: TRBJ1-5
clone size: NA
D gene: TRBD1
CDR3 DNA: TGTGCCAGCAGCAGGACAGGGGGTCAGTCCCAGCATTTT
CDR3 protein: CASSRTGGQSQHF

V gene: TRBV5-5
J gene: TRBJ1-6
clone size: many
D gene: NA
CDR3 DNA: TGTGCCAGCAGCTTGGTGATGAGGGCTGGGGATTCACCCCTCCACTTT
CDR3 protein: CASSLVMRAGDSPLHF

V gene: TRBV5-1
J gene: TRBJ2-1
clone size: many
D gene: TRBD1
CDR3 DNA: TGCGCCAGCAGCCCGGGACAGGGGACGAGTAGAACCTACAATGAGCAGTTCTTC
CDR3 protein: CASSPGQGTSRTYNEQFF

V gene: TRBV10-1
J gene: TRBJ2-7
clone size: NA
D gene: NA
CDR3 DNA: TGCGCCAGCAGTGAGAGTTTCGAGCAGTACTTC
CDR3 protein: CASSESFEQYF

V gene: TRBV9
J gene: TRBJ1-1
clone size: many
D gene: TRBD1
CDR3 DNA: TGTGCCAGCAGCGTTGACAGGGCCATGAACACTGAAGCTTTCTTT
CDR3 protein: CASSVDRAMNTEAFF

V gene: TRBV4-1
J gene: TRBJ1-1
clone size: many
D gene: NA
CDR3 DNA: TGCGCCAGCAAGGGGGGCGCGTTCTACACTGAAGCTTTCTTT
CDR3 protein: CASKGGAFYTEAFF

V gene: TRBV20-1
J gene: TRBJ2-1
clone size: many
D gene: NA
CDR3 DNA: TGCAGTGCTAGAGAACGCAGCGACAATGAGCAGTTCTTC
CDR3 protein: CSARERSDNEQFF

V gene: TRBV19
J gene: TRBJ2-3
clone size: many
D gene: NA
CDR3 DNA: TGTGCCAGTAGTATCTCCGCAGCTAGCACAGATACGCAGTATTTT
CDR3 protein: CASSISAASTDTQYF

V gene: TRBV30
J gene: TRBJ1-5
clone size: many
D gene: NA
CDR3 DNA: TGTGCCTGGAGTACTACAAACTACAATCAGCCCCAGCATTTT
CDR3 protein: CAWSTTNYNQPQHF

V gene: TRBV6-1
J gene: TRBJ2-6
clone size: many
D gene: NA
CDR3 DNA: TGTGCCAGCAGCTCCGAGCATACTGGGGCCAACGTCCTGACTTTC
CDR3 protein: CASSSEHTGANVLTF

V gene: TRBV6-1
J gene: TRBJ1-4
clone size: many
D gene: NA
CDR3 DNA: TGTGCCAGCATGACCTTCGGCTCCAATGAAAAACTGTTTTTT
CDR3 protein: CASMTFGSNEKLFF

V gene: TRBV3-1
J gene: TRBJ1-1
clone size: many
D gene: TRBD1
CDR3 DNA: TGTGCCAGCAGCAGAGGGACAGGGGACACTGAAGCTTTCTTT
CDR3 protein: CASSRGTGDTEAFF

V gene: TRBV20-1
J gene: TRBJ1-5
clone size: many
D gene: NA
CDR3 DNA: TGCAGTGCTAGGGACGCTCGGGGGCTGCAGAATCAGCCCCAGCATTTT
CDR3 protein: CSARDARGLQNQPQHF

V gene: TRBV11-2
J gene: TRBJ2-1
clone size: few
D gene: NA
CDR3 DNA: TGTGCCAGCAGCCTCAGGGGGGCCTACAATGAGCAGTTCTTC
CDR3 protein: CASSLRGAYNEQFF

V gene: TRBV18
J gene: TRBJ2-3
clone size: many
D gene: TRBD1
CDR3 DNA: TGTGCCAGCTCACCGGACAGGGGGCTCGGGTTGACGCAGTATTTT
CDR3 protein: CASSPDRGLGLTQYF

V gene: TRBV20-1
J gene: TRBJ2-5
clone size: many
D gene: TRBD2
CDR3 DNA: TGCAGTGCTGCACCGGGACTACAAGAGACCCAGTACTTC
CDR3 protein: CSAAPGLQETQYF

V gene: TRBV7-9
J gene: TRBJ2-2
clone size: NA
D gene: TRBD2
CDR3 DNA: TGTGCCAGCAGCTTAGGACTAGCGGGAGCAGCTACCGGGGAGCTGTTTTTT
CDR3 protein: CASSLGLAGAATGELFF

V gene: TRBV30
J gene: TRBJ2-1
clone size: many
D gene: TRBD1
CDR3 DNA: TGTGCCTGGAGTCCGGCAGGGGGATTCCCATACAATGAGCAGTTCTTC
CDR3 protein: CAWSPAGGFPYNEQFF

V gene: TRBV4-2
J gene: TRBJ2-3
clone size: NA
D gene: TRBD2
CDR3 DNA: TGTGCCAGCAGCCAAGATGTGACTAGCGGGAGTGGCACAGATACGCAGTATTTT
CDR3 protein: CASSQDVTSGSGTDTQYF

V gene: TRBV5-1
J gene: TRBJ1-2
clone size: many
D gene: NA
CDR3 DNA: TGTGCCAGCAGCTTGGTCGGGAACTATGGCTACACCTTC
CDR3 protein: CASSLVGNYGYTF

V gene: TRBV28
J gene: TRBJ1-6
clone size: NA
D gene: NA
CDR3 DNA: TGTGCCAGCAGTTTGATAGGATCTGGTAGCTCGGGTTCACCCCTCCACTTT
CDR3 protein: CASSLIGSGSSGSPLHF

V gene: TRBV6-2/TRBV6-3
J gene: TRBJ2-3
clone size: few
D gene: NA
CDR3 DNA: TGTGCCAGCAGTTACTGGGGGGCTCGGGAGGATACGCAGTATTTT
CDR3 protein: CASSYWGAREDTQYF

V gene: TRBV10-1
J gene: TRBJ2-7
clone size: many
D gene: TRBD2
CDR3 DNA: TGCGCCAGCAGAGCAGGACTAGCTGGGGAGCAGTACTTC
CDR3 protein: CASRAGLAGEQYF